This TCR beta chain was captured in a study of spatial heterogeneity in lung cancer. Study observations and caveats: Within tumors, counts of expanded alpha and beta TCRs tracked tumor mutation counts.

Each CDR3 protein is one row after TCRdb ran MiXCR on the 5' RACE reads. The table includes about 9,200 distinct CDR3 sequences, roughly 50% detected once. V trimming: 7 bases; J trimming: 4 bases; junction bases outside the gene matches: 9. Germline V gene data show CDR1 as SGHRS and CDR2 as YFSETQ. This CDR3 contains 15 residues. This clonotype has more than one count but fewer than ten. The antigen is unknown. This beta chain is an unintended read in a library built for alpha chains; its size means little. As to time point: sample taken at primary tumor resection. The sequence was collected from a female donor with early-stage non-small cell lung cancer. This chain joins TRBV5-1 and TRBJ2-2; TRBD2 agrees at 8 bases. The specimen was lung tumor tissue, collected at surgery. The CDR3 loop reads CASHPAGGVTGELFF. In DNA, the CDR3 is TGCGCCAGCCATCCCGCGGGGGGCGTCACCGGGGAGCTGTTTTTT.